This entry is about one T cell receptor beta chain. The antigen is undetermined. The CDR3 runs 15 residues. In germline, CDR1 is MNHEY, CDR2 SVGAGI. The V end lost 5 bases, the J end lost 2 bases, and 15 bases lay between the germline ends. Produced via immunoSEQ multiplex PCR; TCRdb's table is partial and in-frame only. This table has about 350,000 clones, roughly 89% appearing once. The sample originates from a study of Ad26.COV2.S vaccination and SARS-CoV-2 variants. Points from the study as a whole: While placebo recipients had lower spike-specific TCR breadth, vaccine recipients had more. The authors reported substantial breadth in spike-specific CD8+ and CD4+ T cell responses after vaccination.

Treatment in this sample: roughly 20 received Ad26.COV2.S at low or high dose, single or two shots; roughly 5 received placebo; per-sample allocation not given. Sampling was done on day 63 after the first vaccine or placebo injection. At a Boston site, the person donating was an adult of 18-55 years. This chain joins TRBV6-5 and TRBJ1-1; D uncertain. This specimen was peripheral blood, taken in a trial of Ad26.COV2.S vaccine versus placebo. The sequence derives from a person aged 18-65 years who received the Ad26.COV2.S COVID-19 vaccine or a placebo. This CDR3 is CASSQTGRLNTEAFF. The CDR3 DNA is TGTGCCAGCAGTCAGACCGGGAGGCTAAACACTGAAGCTTTCTTT.